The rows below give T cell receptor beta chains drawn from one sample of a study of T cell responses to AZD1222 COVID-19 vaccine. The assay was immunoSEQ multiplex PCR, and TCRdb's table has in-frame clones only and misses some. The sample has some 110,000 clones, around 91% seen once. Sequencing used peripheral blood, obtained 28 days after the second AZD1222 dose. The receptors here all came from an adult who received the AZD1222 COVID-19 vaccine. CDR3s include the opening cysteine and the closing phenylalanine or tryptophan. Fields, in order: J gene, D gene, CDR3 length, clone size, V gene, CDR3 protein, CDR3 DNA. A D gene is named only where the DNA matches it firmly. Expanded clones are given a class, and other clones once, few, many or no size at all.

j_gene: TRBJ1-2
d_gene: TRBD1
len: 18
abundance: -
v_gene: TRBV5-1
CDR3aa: CASGPGQGLMGSRYGYTF
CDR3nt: TGCGCCAGCGGGCCGGGACAGGGGCTTATGGGGAGTCGCTATGGCTACACCTTC

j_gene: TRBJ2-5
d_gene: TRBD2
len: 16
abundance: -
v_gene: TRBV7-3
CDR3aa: CASSKGGTSGQETQYF
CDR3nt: TGTGCCAGCAGCAAAGGGGGGACTAGCGGACAAGAGACCCAGTACTTC

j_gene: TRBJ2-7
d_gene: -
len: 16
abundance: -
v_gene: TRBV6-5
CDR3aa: CASSYSSQRATYEQYF
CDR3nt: TGTGCCAGCAGTTACTCCTCGCAGAGGGCGACCTACGAGCAGTACTTC

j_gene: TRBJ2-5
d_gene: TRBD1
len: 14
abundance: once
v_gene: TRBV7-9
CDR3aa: CASSPGQGGETQYF
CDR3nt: TGTGCCAGCAGCCCGGGACAGGGTGGGGAGACCCAGTACTTC

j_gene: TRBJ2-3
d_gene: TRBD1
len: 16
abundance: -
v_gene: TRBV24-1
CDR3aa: CATSDTGTGGTDTQYF
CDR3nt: TGTGCCACCAGTGATACCGGGACAGGGGGCACAGATACGCAGTATTTT

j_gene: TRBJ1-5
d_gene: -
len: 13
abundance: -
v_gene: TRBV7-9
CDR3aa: CASSLAGGSAQHF
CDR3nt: TGTGCCAGCAGCTTAGCGGGGGGGTCTGCACAGCATTTT

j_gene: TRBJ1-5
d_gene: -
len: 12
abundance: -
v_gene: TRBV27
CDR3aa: CASSLTGGPQHF
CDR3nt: TGTGCCAGCAGTTTGACAGGAGGCCCCCAGCATTTT

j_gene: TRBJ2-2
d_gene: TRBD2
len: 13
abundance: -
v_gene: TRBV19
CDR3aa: CASKRGGTGELFF
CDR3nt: TGTGCCAGTAAACGGGGGGGCACCGGGGAGCTGTTTTTT

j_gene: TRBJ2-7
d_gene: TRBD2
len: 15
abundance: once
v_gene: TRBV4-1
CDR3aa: CASSHLAGAAYEQYF
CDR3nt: TGCGCCAGCAGCCACCTAGCGGGGGCCGCCTACGAGCAGTACTTC

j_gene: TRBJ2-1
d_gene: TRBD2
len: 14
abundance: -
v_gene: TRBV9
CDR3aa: CASTNLWGGNEQFF
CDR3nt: TGTGCCAGCACCAATTTATGGGGGGGTAATGAGCAGTTCTTC

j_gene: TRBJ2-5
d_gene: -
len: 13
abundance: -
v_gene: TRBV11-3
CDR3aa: CASSLQAGETQYF
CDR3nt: TGTGCCAGCAGCTTACAAGCCGGCGAGACCCAGTACTTC

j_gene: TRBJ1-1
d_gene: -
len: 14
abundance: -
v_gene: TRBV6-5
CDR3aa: CASSQQWVSSEAFF
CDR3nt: TGTGCCAGCAGTCAGCAGTGGGTAAGCTCCGAAGCTTTCTTT

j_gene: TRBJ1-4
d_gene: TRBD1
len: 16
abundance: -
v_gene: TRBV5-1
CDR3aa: CASSFGTGTTNEKLFF
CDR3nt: TGCGCCAGCAGCTTCGGGACAGGAACAACTAATGAAAAACTGTTTTTT

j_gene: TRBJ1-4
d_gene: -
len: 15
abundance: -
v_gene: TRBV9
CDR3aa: CASSDRGGGLGKLFF
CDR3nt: TGTGCCAGCAGCGATCGTGGAGGGGGGTTGGGGAAACTGTTTTTT

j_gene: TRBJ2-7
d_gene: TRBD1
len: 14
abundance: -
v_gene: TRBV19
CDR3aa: CASSIQGQTYEQYF
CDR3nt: TGTGCCAGTAGTATTCAGGGACAGACCTACGAGCAGTACTTC

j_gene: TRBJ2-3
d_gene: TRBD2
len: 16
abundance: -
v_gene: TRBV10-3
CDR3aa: CAISEPGLAGGDTQYF
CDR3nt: TGTGCCATCAGTGAACCGGGACTAGCGGGGGGAGATACGCAGTATTTT

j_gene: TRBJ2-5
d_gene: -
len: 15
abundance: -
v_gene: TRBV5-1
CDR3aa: CASSLDPGSQETQYF
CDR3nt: TGCGCCAGCAGCTTGGACCCTGGTTCCCAAGAGACCCAGTACTTC